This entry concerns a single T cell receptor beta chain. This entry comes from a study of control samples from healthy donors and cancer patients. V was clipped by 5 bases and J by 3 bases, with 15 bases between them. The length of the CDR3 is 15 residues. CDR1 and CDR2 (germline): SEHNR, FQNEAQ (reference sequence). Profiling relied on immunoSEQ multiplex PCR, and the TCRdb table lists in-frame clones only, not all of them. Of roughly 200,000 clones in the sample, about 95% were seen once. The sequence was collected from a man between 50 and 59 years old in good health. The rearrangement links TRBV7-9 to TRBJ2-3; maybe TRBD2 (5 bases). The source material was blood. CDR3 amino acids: CASSADGEITDTQYF. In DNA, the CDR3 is TGTGCCAGCAGCGCGGACGGGGAAATAACAGATACGCAGTATTTT.